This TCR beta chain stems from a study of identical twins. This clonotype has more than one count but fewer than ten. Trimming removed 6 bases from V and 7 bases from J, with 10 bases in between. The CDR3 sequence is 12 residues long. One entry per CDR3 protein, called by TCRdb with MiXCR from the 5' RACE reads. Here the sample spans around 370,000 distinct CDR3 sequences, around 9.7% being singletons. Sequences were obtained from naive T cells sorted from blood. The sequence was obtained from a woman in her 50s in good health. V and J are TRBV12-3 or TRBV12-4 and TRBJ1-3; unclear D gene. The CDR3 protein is CASSSVRNTIYF. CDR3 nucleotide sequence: TGTGCCAGCAGCTCCGTCCGGAACACCATATATTTT.